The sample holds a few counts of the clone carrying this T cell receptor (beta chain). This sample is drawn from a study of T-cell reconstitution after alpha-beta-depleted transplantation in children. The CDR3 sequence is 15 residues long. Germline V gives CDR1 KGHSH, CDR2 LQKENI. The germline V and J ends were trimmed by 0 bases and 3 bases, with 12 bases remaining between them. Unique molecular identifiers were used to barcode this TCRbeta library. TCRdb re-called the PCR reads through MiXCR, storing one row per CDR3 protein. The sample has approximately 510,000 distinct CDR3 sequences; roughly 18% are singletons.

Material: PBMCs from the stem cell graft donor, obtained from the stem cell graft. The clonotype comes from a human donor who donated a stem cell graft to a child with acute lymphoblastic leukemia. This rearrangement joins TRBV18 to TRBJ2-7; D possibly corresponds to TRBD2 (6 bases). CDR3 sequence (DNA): TGTGCCAGCTCACCACCCCGGGACTCAAGCTACGAGCAGTACTTC. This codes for CASSPPRDSSYEQYF.